The rows below give T cell receptor beta chains drawn from one sample of a study of T cell repertoires in cytomegalovirus infection. In TCRdb, the reads were re-called with MiXCR into one record per CDR3 protein. This sample has 480,000 or so distinct CDR3 sequences, with around 10% found just once. Material for sequencing was PBMCs. The receptors shown here come from a human donor in good health (CMV status not recorded). Some clones in this sample may be carry-over from other donors' samples. The CDR3 runs from the conserved cysteine through the conserved F or W. D genes are given only for firm matches. A row's size may be missing; if present it is once, few, many or a size class.

TRBD1	TRBV27	TRBJ1-2	many	TGTGCCAGCAGTTCGTCGGGACAGTATGGCTACACCTTC	CASSSSGQYGYTF
TRBD1	TRBV7-2	TRBJ1-1	many	TGTGCCAGCAGCTACGGACAGGAAACTGAAGCTTTCTTT	CASSYGQETEAFF
.	TRBV7-3	TRBJ2-1	many	TGTGCCAGCAGCCCCAAGGGCGTTGTAGGGGTCGATAATGAGCAGTTCTTC	CASSPKGVVGVDNEQFF
.	TRBV3-1	TRBJ2-1	.	TGTGCCAGCAGAGAGAGAAATGAGCAGTTCTTC	CASRERNEQFF
TRBD2	TRBV5-4	TRBJ2-1	many	TGTGCCAGCAGTCTTGGGGGTAGCGGGCTCTCCTACAATGAGCAGTTCTTC	CASSLGGSGLSYNEQFF
.	TRBV28	TRBJ2-3	few	TGTGCCGGGGGGTGGACCACAGATACGCAGTATTTT	CAGGWTTDTQYF
.	TRBV7-6	TRBJ1-1	many	TGTGCCAGCAGCTTAACAGGCCCTGGCGACACTGAAGCTTTCTTT	CASSLTGPGDTEAFF
TRBD2	TRBV12-3/TRBV12-4	TRBJ2-1	many	TGTGCCAGCAGAGTAGCGGGGGGCTACAATGAGCAGTTCTTC	CASRVAGGYNEQFF
.	TRBV3-1	TRBJ1-3	.	TGTGCCAGCAGCCAAGAGTACAGGGCGAGAGGAAACACCATATATTTT	CASSQEYRARGNTIYF
.	TRBV19	TRBJ1-2	few	TGTGCCAGTAGTGTTGCCTCGAATTCGAACTATGGCTACACCTTC	CASSVASNSNYGYTF
TRBD2	TRBV4-2	TRBJ2-6	many	TGTGCCAGCAGCAACACCGGGACTAGCGGGAGGAAATCTGGGGCCAACGTCCTGACTTTC	CASSNTGTSGRKSGANVLTF
.	TRBV20-1	TRBJ1-5	many	TGCAGTGCCACCGGGACACCCGATCAGCCCCAGCATTTT	CSATGTPDQPQHF
TRBD2	TRBV7-2	TRBJ2-1	many	TGTGCCAGCAGCCCGGGGACTAGCAACAATGAGCAGTTCTTC	CASSPGTSNNEQFF
TRBD1	TRBV6-1	TRBJ2-3	few	TGTGCCAGCACCAGAAGGGGGACAGGGGGGCCCACAGATACGCAGTATTTT	CASTRRGTGGPTDTQYF
.	TRBV4-1	TRBJ1-1	many	TGCGCCAGCAGCCAGAGGTATGAAGCTTTCTTT	CASSQRYEAFF
.	TRBV4-1	TRBJ1-5	many	TGCGCCAGCAGCCAAGTAGCACAGAATCAGCCCCAGCATTTT	CASSQVAQNQPQHF
.	TRBV11-2	TRBJ2-1	many	TGTGCCAGCACCACTATTCAGGGGAGTAGGTACAATGAGCAGTTCTTC	CASTTIQGSRYNEQFF
TRBD1	TRBV20-1	TRBJ1-1	.	TGCAGTGCTAGTTCCCTTGGAGCAGGGGGCACTGAAGCTTTCTTT	CSASSLGAGGTEAFF
TRBD2	TRBV7-4	TRBJ2-7	many	TGTGCCAGCAGCTTAGGAGGGACTAGCGGAACCTACGAGCAGTACTTC	CASSLGGTSGTYEQYF
.	TRBV7-3	TRBJ2-5	many	TGTGCCAGCAGCTTAGGGGGGTACGGGGGAGAGACCCAGTACTTC	CASSLGGYGGETQYF
.	TRBV4-2	TRBJ2-1	many	TGTGCCAGCAGCCAAGATCGGAGCTCCTACAATGAGCAGTTCTTC	CASSQDRSSYNEQFF
.	TRBV27	TRBJ1-2	few	TGTGCCAGCAGCTTACGGGGGTTTTATGGCTACACCTTC	CASSLRGFYGYTF
TRBD2	TRBV20-1	TRBJ2-1	few	TGCAGTGCTACGACTAGCGGGGACCCTGCCTACAATGAGCAGTTCTTC	CSATTSGDPAYNEQFF
.	TRBV12-5	TRBJ2-5	.	TGTGCTAGTGGTCCACGACAGGAGGGTAAAGAGACCCAGTACTTC	CASGPRQEGKETQYF
.	TRBV29-1	TRBJ1-1	.	TGCAGCGTTGAAAACTTGAACACTGAAGCTTTCTTT	CSVENLNTEAFF
.	TRBV15	TRBJ2-5	many	TGTGCCACCAGCAGAGTCGCCTCCAGTAAAGAGACCCAGTACTTC	CATSRVASSKETQYF
TRBD2	TRBV2	TRBJ2-1	many	TGTGCCACCCTTCCGGGACTAGTTTACAATGAGCAGTTCTTC	CATLPGLVYNEQFF
.	TRBV7-9	TRBJ2-1	many	TGTGCCAGCAGCCAGATAGTAGAGCAGTTCTTC	CASSQIVEQFF
.	TRBV7-6	TRBJ2-7	many	TGTGCCAGCAGCTTAGCGGGGGGCGGCGAGCAGTACTTC	CASSLAGGGEQYF
.	TRBV7-2	TRBJ2-3	many	TGTGCCAGCAGCGTAACTTTCCTCAGCGGAGTCACAGATACGCAGTATTTT	CASSVTFLSGVTDTQYF
.	TRBV5-6	TRBJ1-6	many	TGTGCCAGCAGCTGGGACATAGATAATTCACCCCTCCACTTT	CASSWDIDNSPLHF
.	TRBV7-9	TRBJ2-1	many	TGTGCCAGCAGCTTAAAGCCCTTGTGGCCAGGTAACAATGAGCAGTTCTTC	CASSLKPLWPGNNEQFF
.	TRBV25-1	TRBJ2-4	few	TGTGCCAGCAGTGAACAGGGGAACAAAAACATTCAGTACTTC	CASSEQGNKNIQYF
.	TRBV20-1	TRBJ1-1	few	TGCAGTGCTAGTAACCATCCGAGCACTGAAGCTTTCTTT	CSASNHPSTEAFF
TRBD2	TRBV9	TRBJ2-1	many	TGTGCCAGCAGCCTCCCGAAAACGGGAGGCAATGAGCAGTTCTTC	CASSLPKTGGNEQFF
.	TRBV6-1	TRBJ1-2	many	TGTGCCAGCAGCCCGGACGGGGCTAACTATGGCTACACCTTC	CASSPDGANYGYTF
TRBD2	TRBV5-5	TRBJ2-2	many	TGTGCCAGCAGCTTGGGACGGCTAGCGGGAGTAGAGACCGGGGAGCTGTTTTTT	CASSLGRLAGVETGELFF
.	TRBV12-5	TRBJ1-2	few	TGTGCTAGTGGTTCGGACACCTCGGTCGCTAACTATGGCTACACCTTC	CASGSDTSVANYGYTF
.	TRBV20-1	TRBJ2-1	.	TGCAGTTACGTAGGGGGTGGTAACAATGAGCAGTTCTTC	CSYVGGGNNEQFF
TRBD2	TRBV11-2	TRBJ2-1	many	TGTGCCGGCCGGGGGGAGGGCTACAATGAGCAGTTCTTC	CAGRGEGYNEQFF
.	TRBV20-1	TRBJ1-1	.	TGCAGTGCTAGAGATGGATACAGGTCCGGGACTGAAGCTTTCTTT	CSARDGYRSGTEAFF
TRBD2	TRBV2	TRBJ2-1	many	TGTGCCAGCAGTAAAAGACTAGCGGGGGGGGGAACTAATGAGCAGTTCTTC	CASSKRLAGGGTNEQFF
.	TRBV6-5	TRBJ2-1	many	TGTGCCAGCAGCTCGAAGGGGGGGGGCCTCAATGAGCAGTTCTTC	CASSSKGGGLNEQFF